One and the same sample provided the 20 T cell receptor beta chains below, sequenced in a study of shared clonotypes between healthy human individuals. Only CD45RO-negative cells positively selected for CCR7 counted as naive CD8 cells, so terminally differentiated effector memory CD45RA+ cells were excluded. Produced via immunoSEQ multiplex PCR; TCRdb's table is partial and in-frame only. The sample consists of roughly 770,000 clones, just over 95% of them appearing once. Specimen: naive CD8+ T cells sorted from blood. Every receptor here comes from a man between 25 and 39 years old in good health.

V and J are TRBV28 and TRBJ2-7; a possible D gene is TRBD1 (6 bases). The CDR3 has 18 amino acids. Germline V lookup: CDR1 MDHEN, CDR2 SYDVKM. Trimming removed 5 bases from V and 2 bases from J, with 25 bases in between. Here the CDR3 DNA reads TGTGCCAGCAGTACCCCAGGGCCGGACAGATACCTCACCTACGAGCAGTACTTC. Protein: CASSTPGPDRYLTYEQYF.

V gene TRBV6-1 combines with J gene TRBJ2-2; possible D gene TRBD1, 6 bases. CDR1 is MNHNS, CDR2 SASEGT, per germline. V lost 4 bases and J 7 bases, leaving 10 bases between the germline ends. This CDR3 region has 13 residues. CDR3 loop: CASSGRGGGELFF. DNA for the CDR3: TGTGCCAGCAGTGGCAGGGGCGGCGGGGAGCTGTTTTTT.

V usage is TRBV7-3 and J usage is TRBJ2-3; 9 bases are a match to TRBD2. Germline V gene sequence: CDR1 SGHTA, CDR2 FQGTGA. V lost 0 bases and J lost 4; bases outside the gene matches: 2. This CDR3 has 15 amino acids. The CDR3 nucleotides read TGTGCCAGCAGCTTAACAGCGGGAGGCCCAGATACGCAGTATTTT. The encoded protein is CASSLTAGGPDTQYF.

CDR3 sequence reads: CASSLVQGPSYEQYF. DNA of the CDR3: TGTGCCAGCAGCTTAGTACAGGGGCCCTCCTACGAGCAGTACTTC. The chain employs TRBV7-9 and TRBJ2-7, with 7 bases aligning to TRBD1. CDR1 SEHNR and CDR2 FQNEAQ come from the germline V gene (reference sequence). The CDR3 is made up of 15 amino acids. J was trimmed by 0 bases and V by 1 base; bases with no gene match: 3.

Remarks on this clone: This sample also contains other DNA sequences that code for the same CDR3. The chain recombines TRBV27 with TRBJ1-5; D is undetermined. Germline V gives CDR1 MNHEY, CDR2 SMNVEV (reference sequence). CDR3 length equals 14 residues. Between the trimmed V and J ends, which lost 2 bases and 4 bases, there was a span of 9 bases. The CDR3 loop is CASSLGSGNQPQHF. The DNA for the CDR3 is TGTGCCAGCAGTTTAGGTTCCGGGAATCAGCCCCAGCATTTT.

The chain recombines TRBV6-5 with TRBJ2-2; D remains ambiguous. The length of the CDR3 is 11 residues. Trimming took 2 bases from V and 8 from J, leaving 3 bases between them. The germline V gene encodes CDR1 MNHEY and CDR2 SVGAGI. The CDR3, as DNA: TGTGCCAGCAGTTACAATGGGGAGCTGTTTTTT. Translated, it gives CASSYNGELFF.

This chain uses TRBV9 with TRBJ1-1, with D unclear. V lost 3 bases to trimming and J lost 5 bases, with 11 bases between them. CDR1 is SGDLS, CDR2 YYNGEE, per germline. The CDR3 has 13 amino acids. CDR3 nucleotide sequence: TGTGCCAGCAGCGAGGGAGGTAGAACTGAAGCTTTCTTT. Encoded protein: CASSEGGRTEAFF.

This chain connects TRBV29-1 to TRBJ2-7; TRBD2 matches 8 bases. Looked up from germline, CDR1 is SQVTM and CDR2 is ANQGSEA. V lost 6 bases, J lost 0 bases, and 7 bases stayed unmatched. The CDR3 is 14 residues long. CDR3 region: CSVQLGTSSYEQYF. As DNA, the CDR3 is TGCAGCGTGCAGCTGGGGACTAGCTCCTACGAGCAGTACTTC.

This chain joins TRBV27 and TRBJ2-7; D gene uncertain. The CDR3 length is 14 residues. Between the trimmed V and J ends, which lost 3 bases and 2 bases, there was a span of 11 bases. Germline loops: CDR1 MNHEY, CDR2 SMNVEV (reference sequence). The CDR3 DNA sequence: TGTGCCAGCAGTTTTGGGCCTGCGACCTACGAGCAGTACTTC. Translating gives CASSFGPATYEQYF.

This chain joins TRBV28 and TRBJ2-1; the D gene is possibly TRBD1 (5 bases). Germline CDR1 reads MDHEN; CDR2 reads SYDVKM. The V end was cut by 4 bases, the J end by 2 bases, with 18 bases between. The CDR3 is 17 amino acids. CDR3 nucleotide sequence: TGTGCCAGCAGTTCCTCACCAGGGCGCCGAACCTACAATGAGCAGTTCTTC. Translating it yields CASSSSPGRRTYNEQFF. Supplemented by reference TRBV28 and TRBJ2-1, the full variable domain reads DVKVTQSSRYLVKRTGEKVFLECVQDMDHENMFWYRQDPGLGLRLIYFSYDVKMKEKGDIPEGYSVSREKKERFSLILESASTNQTSMYLCASSSSPGRRTYNEQFFGPGTRLTVL.

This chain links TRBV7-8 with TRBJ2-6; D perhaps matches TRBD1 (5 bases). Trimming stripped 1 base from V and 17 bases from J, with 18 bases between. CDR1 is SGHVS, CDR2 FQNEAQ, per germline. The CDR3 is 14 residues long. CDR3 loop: CASSLDSSAGHMTF. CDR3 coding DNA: TGTGCCAGCAGCTTAGATAGCTCGGCAGGGCATATGACTTTC.

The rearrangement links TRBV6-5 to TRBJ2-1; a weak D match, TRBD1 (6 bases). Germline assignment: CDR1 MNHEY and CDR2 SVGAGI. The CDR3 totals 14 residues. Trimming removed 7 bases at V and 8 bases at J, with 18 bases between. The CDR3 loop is CASTHRALSDEQFF. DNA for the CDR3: TGTGCCAGCACACACAGGGCGCTTAGCGATGAGCAGTTCTTC.

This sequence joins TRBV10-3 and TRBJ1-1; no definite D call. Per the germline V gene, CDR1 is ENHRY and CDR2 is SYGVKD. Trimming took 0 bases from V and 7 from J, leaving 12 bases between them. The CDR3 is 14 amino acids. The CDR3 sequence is CAISESSRNLEAFF. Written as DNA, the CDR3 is TGTGCCATCAGTGAGTCGTCACGCAACCTTGAAGCTTTCTTT.

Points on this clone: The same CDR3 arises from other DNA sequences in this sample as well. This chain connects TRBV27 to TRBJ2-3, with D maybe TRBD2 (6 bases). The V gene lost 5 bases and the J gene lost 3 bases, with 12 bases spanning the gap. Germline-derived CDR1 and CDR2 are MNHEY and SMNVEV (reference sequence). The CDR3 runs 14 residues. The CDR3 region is CASSLLGGTDTQYF. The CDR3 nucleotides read TGTGCCAGCAGTCTCCTGGGGGGAACAGATACGCAGTATTTT.

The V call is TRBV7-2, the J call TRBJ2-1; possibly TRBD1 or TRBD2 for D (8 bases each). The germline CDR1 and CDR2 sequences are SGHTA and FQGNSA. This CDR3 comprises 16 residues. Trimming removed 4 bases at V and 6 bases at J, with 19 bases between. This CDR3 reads CASSSGGGRPINEQFF. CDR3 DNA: TGTGCCAGCAGCTCAGGGGGCGGGAGGCCGATCAATGAGCAGTTCTTC.

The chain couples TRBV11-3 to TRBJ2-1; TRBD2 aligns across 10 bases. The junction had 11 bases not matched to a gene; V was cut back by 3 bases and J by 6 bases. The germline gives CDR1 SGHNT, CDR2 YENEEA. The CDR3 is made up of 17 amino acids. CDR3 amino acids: CASSFKASGSIINEQFF. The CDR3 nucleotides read TGTGCCAGCAGCTTTAAGGCTAGCGGGAGTATAATCAATGAGCAGTTCTTC.

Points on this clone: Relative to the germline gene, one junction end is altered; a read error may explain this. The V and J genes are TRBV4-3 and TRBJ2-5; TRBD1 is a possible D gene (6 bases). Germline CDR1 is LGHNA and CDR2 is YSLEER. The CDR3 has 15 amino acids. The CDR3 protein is CASSLGSGDHETQYF. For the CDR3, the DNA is TGCGCCAGCAGCCTTGGCTCAGGGGACCACGAGACCCAGTACTTC.

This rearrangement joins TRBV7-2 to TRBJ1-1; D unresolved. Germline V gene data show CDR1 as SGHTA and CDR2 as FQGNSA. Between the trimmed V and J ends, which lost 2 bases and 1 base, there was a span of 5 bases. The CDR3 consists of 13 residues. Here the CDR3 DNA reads TGTGCCAGCAGCTTAAACCAGAACACTGAAGCTTTCTTT. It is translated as CASSLNQNTEAFF. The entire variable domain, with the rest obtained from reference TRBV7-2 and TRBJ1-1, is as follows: GAGVSQSPSNKVTEKGKDVELRCDPISGHTALYWYRQSLGQGLEFLIYFQGNSAPDKSGLPSDRFSAERTGGSVSTLTIQRTQQEDSAVYLCASSLNQNTEAFFGQGTRLTVV.

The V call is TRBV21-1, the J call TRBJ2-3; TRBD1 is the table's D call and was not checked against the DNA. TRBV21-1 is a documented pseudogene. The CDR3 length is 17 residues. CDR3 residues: CASSKGGGQVDTDTQYF. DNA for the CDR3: TGTGCCAGCAGCAAAGGTGGGGGACAGGTAGACACAGATACGCAGTATTTT.

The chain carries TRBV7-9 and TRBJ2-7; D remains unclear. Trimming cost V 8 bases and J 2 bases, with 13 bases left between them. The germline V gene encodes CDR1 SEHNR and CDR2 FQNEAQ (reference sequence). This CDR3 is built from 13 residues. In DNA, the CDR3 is TGTGCCAGCGGAGCCCGACATACCTACGAGCAGTACTTC. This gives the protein CASGARHTYEQYF.